A single sample gave rise to the 17 T cell receptor beta chains below, sequenced in a study of neoadjuvant nivolumab and ipilimumab in lung cancer. Produced via immunoSEQ multiplex PCR; TCRdb's table is partial and in-frame only. The sample shows thousands of clones, 80% to 90% of them seen only once. The specimen comprised tumor tissue, sampled after neoadjuvant nivolumab, alone or with ipilimumab, at or shortly before surgery. The receptors come from an adult with non-small cell lung cancer.

The gene calls are TRBV27 and TRBJ1-5, with a weak D call TRBD1 (5 bases). The V gene's germline CDR1 is MNHEY and CDR2 SMNVEV (reference sequence). The germline V and J ends were trimmed by 0 bases and 5 bases, with 11 bases remaining between them. This CDR3 is built from 15 residues. The DNA of the CDR3 is TGTGCCAGCAGTTTATCGATGGGGGGGTATCAGCCCCAGCATTTT. Amino acid sequence: CASSLSMGGYQPQHF.

This chain links TRBV5-1 with TRBJ1-1; 7 nucleotides agree with TRBD1. Germline V gene data show CDR1 as SGHRS and CDR2 as YFSETQ. The V segment lost 4 bases and the J segment 1 base; nucleotides outside the gene matches: 7. The CDR3 has 15 residues. The CDR3 bases are TGCGCCAGCAGCACTTTAGGGACAGCGAACACTGAAGCTTTCTTT. It codes for CASSTLGTANTEAFF.

The chain employs TRBV28 and TRBJ1-5; D call uncertain. CDR1 is MDHEN, CDR2 SYDVKM, per germline. With 2 bases removed from V and 0 bases from J, the gap between germline ends came to 8 bases. The CDR3 runs 15 residues. The CDR3 reads CASSLPVYSNQPQHF. The CDR3 nucleotides are TGTGCCAGCAGTTTACCCGTTTATAGCAATCAGCCCCAGCATTTT.

Only one count was recorded for this clone. This sequence joins TRBV7-2 and TRBJ2-4; D perhaps matches TRBD2 (6 bases). The germline V gene has CDR1 SGHTA and CDR2 FQGNSA. There are 15 residues in the CDR3. The ends were cut back, 5 bases at V and 1 base at J, with 12 bases in the middle. DNA for the CDR3: TGTGCCAGCAGCCTCGGAGGGCCGGCCAAAAACATTCAGTACTTC. Its translation is CASSLGGPAKNIQYF.

The chain carries TRBV4-3 and TRBJ2-3; 7 nucleotides align to TRBD2. Germline CDR1 LGHNA, CDR2 YSLEER. After removal of 3 bases from V and 0 bases from J, the junction contained 3 bases not matched to a gene. The CDR3 length is 15 residues. The CDR3 region is CASSHQRGSTDTQYF. In nucleotides, the CDR3 is TGCGCCAGCAGCCACCAGCGGGGTAGCACAGATACGCAGTATTTT.

This clone was seen a single time. The V and J genes are TRBV10-1 and TRBJ1-6; D possibly corresponds to TRBD1 (5 bases). The CDR3 is made up of 15 amino acids. V was shortened by 4 bases and J by 7 bases, with 14 bases between the two germline ends. The V gene's germline CDR1 is WNHNN and CDR2 SYGVQD (reference sequence). CDR3 nucleotides: TGCGCCAGCAGTGGGAGGGGTGGTCGGAATTCACCCCTCCACTTT. Encoded protein: CASSGRGGRNSPLHF.

The V call is TRBV7-2, the J call TRBJ2-6, with 7 nucleotides matching TRBD1. Per germline, CDR1 SGHTA and CDR2 FQGNSA. The length of the CDR3 is 16 residues. Trimming took 5 bases from V and 0 from J; bases not matched to a gene: 4. Here the CDR3 DNA reads TGTGCCAGCAGCCATCCAGGGGGCTCTGGGGCCAACGTCCTGACTTTC. This codes for CASSHPGGSGANVLTF.

The rearrangement uses TRBV18 and TRBJ2-1; D is uncertain. V dropped 0 bases and J dropped 8 bases, with 8 bases sitting between them. The CDR3 runs to 13 residues. From germline, CDR1 is KGHSH and CDR2 LQKENI. CDR3 sequence reads: CASSPPYAHEQFF. The CDR3 nucleotides are TGTGCCAGCTCACCACCGTATGCGCATGAGCAGTTCTTC.

This chain uses TRBV7-3 with TRBJ2-3; 7 nucleotides agree with TRBD2. The CDR3 runs 16 residues. Germline CDR1 and CDR2: SGHTA and FQGTGA. The ends lost 1 base at V and 2 bases at J; junction bases unmatched: 6. The DNA for the CDR3 is TGTGCCAGCAGCTTAATCGGGGGGTCCCCCACAGATACGCAGTATTTT. This gives the protein CASSLIGGSPTDTQYF. Full variable domain (remainder filled in from reference TRBV7-3 and TRBJ2-3): GAGVSQTPSNKVTEKGKYVELRCDPISGHTALYWYRQSLGQGPEFLIYFQGTGAADDSGLPNDRFFAVRPEGSVSTLKIQRTERGDSAVYLCASSLIGGSPTDTQYFGPGTRLTVL.

This chain connects TRBV30 to TRBJ1-1, with 7 positions matching TRBD1. The germline gives CDR1 GTSNPN, CDR2 SVGIG (reference sequence). Germline trimming cut 3 bases from V and 7 bases from J; bases unmatched to any gene: 8. The CDR3 is made up of 13 amino acids. This CDR3 is CAWRRQGAVEAFF. In DNA form, the CDR3 reads TGTGCCTGGAGAAGACAGGGTGCTGTTGAAGCTTTCTTT.

This CDR3 is CASSPLQGSGNTIYF. CDR3 sequence (DNA): TGTGCCAGCTCGCCCCTCCAAGGGTCCGGAAACACCATATATTTT. V usage is TRBV18 and J usage is TRBJ1-3, with D uncertain. The ends were cut back, 6 bases at V and 4 bases at J, with 16 bases in the middle. The CDR3 is made up of 15 amino acids. Germline V lookup: CDR1 KGHSH, CDR2 LQKENI.

The chain recombines TRBV4-1 with TRBJ2-7; TRBD2 might be the D (6 bases). The V gene's germline CDR1 is MGHRA and CDR2 YSYEKL. V was trimmed by 1 base and J by 0 bases, leaving 7 bases between them. The CDR3 sequence is 14 residues long. The CDR3 reads CASSQGEDSYEQYF. The CDR3 DNA follows: TGCGCCAGCAGCCAAGGGGAGGACTCCTACGAGCAGTACTTC.

The V gene is TRBV5-1, the J gene TRBJ2-3; TRBD1 is a possible D gene (6 bases). Germline CDR1 SGHRS, CDR2 YFSETQ. V shed 4 bases and J shed 2 bases, with 17 bases lying between them. The CDR3 extends over 16 amino acids. DNA for the CDR3: TGCGCCAGCAGCCCAGGGACATCTAGTTACACAGATACGCAGTATTTT. It translates to CASSPGTSSYTDTQYF.

J is TRBJ2-2 and V is TRBV29-1; D not certain. The CDR3 loop spans 14 amino acids. V was clipped by 6 bases and J by 4 bases, with 15 bases between them. Per the germline V gene, CDR1 is SQVTM and CDR2 is ANQGSEA. The CDR3 loop is CSVEKVGITGELFF. The DNA for the CDR3 is TGCAGCGTGGAAAAAGTGGGGATCACCGGGGAGCTGTTTTTT.

The chain joins TRBV18 to TRBJ2-6; a possible D gene is TRBD1 (5 bases). Per the germline V gene, CDR1 is KGHSH and CDR2 is LQKENI. Trimming cost V 10 bases and J 5 bases, with 12 bases left between them. CDR3 size: 13 residues. CDR3 sequence reads: CATTPGRANVLTF. CDR3 bases: TGTGCCACCACCCCAGGGAGGGCCAACGTCCTGACTTTC.

The count of this clone is one. The gene calls are TRBV11-2 and TRBJ2-1; D is perhaps TRBD1 (6 bases). The CDR3 totals 16 residues. Germline lookup yields CDR1 SGHAT and CDR2 FQNNGV. V lost 1 base to trimming and J lost 3 bases, with 13 bases between them. The CDR3 loop is CASSLGPQGFYNEQFF. CDR3 coding DNA: TGTGCCAGCAGCTTAGGCCCACAGGGATTCTACAATGAGCAGTTCTTC.

The rearrangement joins TRBV14 to TRBJ1-4; D remains ambiguous. Germline CDR1 is SGHDN and CDR2 is FVKESK. The V end lost 1 base, the J end lost 8 bases, and 11 bases lay between the germline ends. The CDR3 is made up of 14 amino acids. The CDR3 DNA reads TGTGCCAGCAGCCAAGTTAGGGCGTCGGAAAAACTGTTTTTT. Its translation is CASSQVRASEKLFF. Using reference TRBV14 and TRBJ1-4 for the parts outside the CDR3, the full variable domain is EAGVTQFPSHSVIEKGQTVTLRCDPISGHDNLYWYRRVMGKEIKFLLHFVKESKQDESGMPNNRFLAERTGGTYSTLKVQPAELEDSGVYFCASSQVRASEKLFFGSGTQLSVL.